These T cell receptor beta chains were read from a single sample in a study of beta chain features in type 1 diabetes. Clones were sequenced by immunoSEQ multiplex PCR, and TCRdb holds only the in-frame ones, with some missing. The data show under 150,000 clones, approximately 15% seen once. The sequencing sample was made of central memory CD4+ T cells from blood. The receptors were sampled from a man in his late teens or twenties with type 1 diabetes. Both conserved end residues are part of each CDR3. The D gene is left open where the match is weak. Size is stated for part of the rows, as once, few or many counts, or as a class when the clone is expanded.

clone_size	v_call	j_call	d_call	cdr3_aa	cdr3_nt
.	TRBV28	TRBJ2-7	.	CASRLQGVYEQYF	TGTGCCAGCAGGCTGCAGGGTGTCTACGAGCAGTACTTC
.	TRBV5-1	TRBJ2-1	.	CASSSRGSSYSYNEQFF	TGCGCCAGCAGTTCCCGGGGATCCTCGTATTCCTACAATGAGCAGTTCTTC
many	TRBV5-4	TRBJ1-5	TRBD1	CASSLGGGGQPQHF	TGTGCCAGCAGCCTAGGGGGCGGAGGCCAGCCCCAGCATTTT
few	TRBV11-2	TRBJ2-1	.	CASSLELSNEQFF	TGTGCCAGCAGCTTAGAACTGAGCAATGAGCAGTTCTTC
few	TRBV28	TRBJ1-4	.	CASTTGTNEKLFF	TGTGCCAGCACCACGGGTACTAATGAAAAACTGTTTTTT
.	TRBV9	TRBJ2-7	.	CASSVRQESYEQYF	TGTGCCAGCAGCGTCCGACAGGAGTCCTACGAGCAGTACTTC
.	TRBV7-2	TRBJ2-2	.	CASSSYGTTNTGELFF	TGTGCCAGCAGCTCATACGGCACCACGAACACCGGGGAGCTGTTTTTT
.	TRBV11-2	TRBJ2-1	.	CASSVVRPYEQFF	TGTGCCAGCAGCGTCGTCCGCCCGTATGAGCAGTTCTTC
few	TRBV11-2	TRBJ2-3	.	CASRPESDTQYF	TGTGCCAGCAGACCAGAGTCAGATACGCAGTATTTT
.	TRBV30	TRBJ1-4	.	CARRGGYNEKLFF	TGTGCCCGGCGGGGAGGATATAATGAAAAACTGTTTTTT
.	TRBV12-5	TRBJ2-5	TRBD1	CASGLVDRDQETQYF	TGTGCTAGTGGTTTGGTTGACAGGGACCAAGAGACCCAGTACTTC
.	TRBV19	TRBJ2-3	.	CASRTDTSTDTQYF	TGTGCCAGTAGAACAGATACTAGCACAGATACGCAGTATTTT
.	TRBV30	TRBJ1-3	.	CAWNGPLSGNTIYF	TGTGCCTGGAATGGACCGCTCTCTGGAAACACCATATATTTT
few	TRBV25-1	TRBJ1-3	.	CASSFDRYYSGNTIYF	TGTGCCAGCAGTTTTGACAGGTACTACTCTGGAAACACCATATATTTT
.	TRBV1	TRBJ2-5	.	CTSSQDLYGASQETQYF	TGCACCAGCAGCCAAGATCTATATGGGGCATCGCAAGAGACCCAGTACTTC
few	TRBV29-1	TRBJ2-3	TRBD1	CSVDPGQGANTDTQYF	TGCAGCGTTGACCCCGGACAGGGGGCGAACACAGATACGCAGTATTTT
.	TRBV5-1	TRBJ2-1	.	CASSPLSSYNEQFF	TGCGCCAGCAGCCCATTAAGCTCCTACAATGAGCAGTTCTTC
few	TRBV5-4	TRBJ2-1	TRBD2	CASSPQLLAGGSHEQFF	TGTGCCAGCAGCCCTCAACTTCTAGCGGGAGGCTCCCATGAGCAGTTCTTC
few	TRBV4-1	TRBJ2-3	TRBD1	CASSQEGRGRMDTQYF	TGCGCCAGCAGCCAAGAGGGAAGGGGGCGGATGGATACGCAGTATTTT
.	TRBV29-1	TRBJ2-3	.	CSVPDMYTDTQYF	TGCAGCGTTCCGGACATGTACACAGATACGCAGTATTTT
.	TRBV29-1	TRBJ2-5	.	CSAETGTQYF	TGCAGCGCCGAGACAGGGACCCAGTACTTC
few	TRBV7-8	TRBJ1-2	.	CASSLQGSYGYTF	TGTGCCAGCAGCTTACAGGGAAGCTATGGCTACACCTTC